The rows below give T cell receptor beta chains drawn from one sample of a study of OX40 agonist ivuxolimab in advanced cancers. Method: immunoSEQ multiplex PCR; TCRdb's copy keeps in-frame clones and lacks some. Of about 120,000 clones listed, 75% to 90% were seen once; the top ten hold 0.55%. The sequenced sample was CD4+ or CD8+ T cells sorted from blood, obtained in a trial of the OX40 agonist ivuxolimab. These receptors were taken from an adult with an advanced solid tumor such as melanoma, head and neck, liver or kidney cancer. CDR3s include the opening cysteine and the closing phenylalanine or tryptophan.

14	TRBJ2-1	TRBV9	CASSLISSPNEQFF
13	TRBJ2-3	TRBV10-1	CASRGDVGNTQYF
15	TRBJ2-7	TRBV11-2	CASSSPGTGTYEQYF
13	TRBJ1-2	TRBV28	CASSDLGAYGYTF
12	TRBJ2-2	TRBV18	CASSPDRGELFF
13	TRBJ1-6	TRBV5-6	CASSPSDSSPLHF
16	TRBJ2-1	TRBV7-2	CASSPRLTGTSHEQFF
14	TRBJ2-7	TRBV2	CASRELAGTYEQYF
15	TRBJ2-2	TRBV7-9	CASSDRDRGTGELFF
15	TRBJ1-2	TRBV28	CASSLQDGTLGGYTF
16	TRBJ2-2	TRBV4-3	CASSLLVGTGHGELFF
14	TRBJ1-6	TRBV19	CASSRQGANSPLHF
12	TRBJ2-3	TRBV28	CASSALSGTQYF
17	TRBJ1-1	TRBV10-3	CAISELARGATITEAFF
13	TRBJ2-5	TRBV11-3	CASSFDRQETQYF
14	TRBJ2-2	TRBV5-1	CASSVQGNTGELFF
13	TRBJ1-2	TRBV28	CASSTTGNYGYTF
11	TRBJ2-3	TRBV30	CAWSYTDTQYF
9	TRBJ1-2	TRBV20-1	CSALYGYTF
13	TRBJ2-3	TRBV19	CASRWSSTDTQYF
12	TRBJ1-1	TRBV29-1	CSVEEGWAEAFF
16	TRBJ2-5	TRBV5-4	CASSRSGQGDRETQYF
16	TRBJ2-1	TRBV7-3	CASSLGGAGRYNEQFF
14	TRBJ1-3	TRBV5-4	CASSLAGSGNTIYF
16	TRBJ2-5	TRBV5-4	CASSPTVRIARETQYF
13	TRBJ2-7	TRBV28	CASSYTGRREQYF
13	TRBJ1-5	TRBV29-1	CSVRGGSNQPQHF
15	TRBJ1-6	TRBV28	CASSSSGTASGTLHF
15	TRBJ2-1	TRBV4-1	CASSQGTSSYNEQFF
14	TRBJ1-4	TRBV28	CASSLGGKEEKLFF
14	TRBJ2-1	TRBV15	CATSRERGLNEQFF
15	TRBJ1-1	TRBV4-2	CASSLKQGTGTEAFF
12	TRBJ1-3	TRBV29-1	CSVALSGNTIYF
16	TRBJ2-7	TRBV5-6	CASSFTGGRIVYEQYF
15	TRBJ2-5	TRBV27	CASSRARTEQETQYF
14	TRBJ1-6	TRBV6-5	CASSYRTGGITLHF
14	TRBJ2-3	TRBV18	CASSRGQATDTQYF
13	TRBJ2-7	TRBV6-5	CASSYSRDRAMYF
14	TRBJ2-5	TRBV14	CASSQDTTQETQYF
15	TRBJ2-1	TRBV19	CASRVHIGVYNEQFF
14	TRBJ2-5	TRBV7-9	CASSLGTSQETQYF
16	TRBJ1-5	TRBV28	CASRRGTGLSNQPQHF
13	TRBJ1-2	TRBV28	CASSSGGDYGYTF
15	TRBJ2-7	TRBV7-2	CASSLEGRQDYEQYF
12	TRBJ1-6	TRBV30	CACDRGGSPLHF
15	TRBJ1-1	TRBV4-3	CASSQPGQGYTEAFF
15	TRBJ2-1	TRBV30	CAWRRGADLYNEQFF
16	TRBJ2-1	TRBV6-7	CASSYETRVSGNEQFF
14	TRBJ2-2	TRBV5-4	CASSLAVNTGELFF
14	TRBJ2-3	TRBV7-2	CASSYQRGADTQYF
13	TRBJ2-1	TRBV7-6	CASSIDPYNEQFF
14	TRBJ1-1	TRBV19	CASSIGWRNTEAFF
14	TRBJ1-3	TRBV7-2	CASAFGGRGVTIYF
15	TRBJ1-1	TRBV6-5	CASSYSGLLNTEAFF